This TCR beta chain was recovered during a study of OX40 agonist ivuxolimab in advanced cancers. For the study at large: Dose-escalation patients suffered from hepatocellular carcinoma, melanoma, renal cell or head and neck cancer.

About this clone itself: Its specificity is unknown.

Trimming removed 6 bases from V and 2 bases from J; junction bases left unmatched: 5. CDR3 length: 14 residues. CDR1 and CDR2 from the germline V gene are SGHNT and YYREEE (reference sequence). With autoimmune disease history or systemic immunosuppression, patients were excluded. Regarding the study as a whole: Averaging showed that CD8+ T cells had more expanded clones than CD4+ did.

Profiling relied on immunoSEQ multiplex PCR, and the TCRdb table lists in-frame clones only, not all of them. Altogether about 69,000 clones are present, approximately 92% being singletons, with the ten largest covering about 6%. This sequence joins TRBV5-4 and TRBJ1-2, with 9 bases lining up with TRBD1. Sequences were derived from CD4+ or CD8+ T cells sorted from blood, sampled in a trial of the OX40 agonist ivuxolimab. This sequence was found in an adult with an advanced solid tumor such as melanoma, head and neck, liver or kidney cancer. The CDR3 reads CASTTTGGNYGYTF. The CDR3 DNA reads as TGTGCCAGCACCACGACAGGGGGGAACTATGGCTACACCTTC.